These 5 T cell receptor beta chains were sequenced from one sample in a study of T cell repertoires in cytomegalovirus infection (dated by TCRdb to about 2019). Instrument on record: Illumina HiSeq 1500. TCRdb reprocessing: public reads trimmed at Q25 with fastp, clones called with MiXCR, in-frame beta chains kept. Under each unique CDR3 protein, matching rows form one entry showing the most common genes and DNA. Recorded for this sample are approximately 750,000 distinct CDR3 sequences; 35% of them occurred a single time. Of the sample, 2.5% to 3.5% is held by the ten largest clones. The sequencing sample was made of PBMCs. Source of these receptors: a human donor in good health (CMV status not recorded). Some clones in this sample may be carry-over from other donors' samples.

This clonotype showed up just a few times. This rearrangement joins TRBV4-2 to TRBJ2-1; a possible D gene is TRBD1 (6 bases). Trimming stripped 4 bases from V and 0 bases from J, with 13 bases between. This CDR3 has 16 residues. Germline V gene lookup returns CDR1 LGHNA and CDR2 YNFKEQ. CDR3 sequence reads: CASSPTADSSYNEQFF. Here the CDR3 DNA reads TGTGCCAGCAGCCCCACCGCGGACAGCTCCTACAATGAGCAGTTCTTC.

This clonotype was recorded many times. The rearrangement links TRBV7-9 to TRBJ2-3; 9 bases are shared with TRBD1. This CDR3 is built from 17 residues. J gave up 4 bases and V 5 bases, and 13 bases lay outside the gene matches. The germline V gene has CDR1 SEHNR and CDR2 FQNEAQ (reference sequence). CDR3 DNA sequence: TGTGCCAGCAGCGCCCCGCCGGGACAGGGATTAGCAGATACGCAGTATTTT. Translation: CASSAPPGQGLADTQYF.

This clonotype was counted between two and nine times. The chain carries TRBV7-2 and TRBJ1-5, with no clear D. Germline V lookup: CDR1 SGHTA, CDR2 FQGNSA. V lost 0 bases to trimming and J lost 4 bases, with 10 bases between them. The CDR3 is made up of 15 amino acids. CDR3 sequence (DNA): TGTGCCAGCAGCTTAGCCGTGGACCCGAATCAGCCCCAGCATTTT. Its protein product is CASSLAVDPNQPQHF.

V is TRBV29-1 and J is TRBJ2-2; D gene unclear. CDR1 is SQVTM and CDR2 is ANQGSEA in the germline V gene. The CDR3 contains 12 residues. Between the trimmed V and J ends, which lost 4 bases and 2 bases, there was a span of 5 bases. The CDR3, as DNA: TGCAGCGTTGTACTCAACACCGGGGAGCTGTTTTTT. It yields the protein CSVVLNTGELFF.

The sample holds a few counts of this clonotype. The CDR3 protein is CASTWGQGGYEQYF. In DNA form, the CDR3 reads TGTGCCAGCACCTGGGGACAGGGCGGGTACGAGCAGTACTTC. V gene TRBV28 combines with J gene TRBJ2-7; 9 nucleotides agree with TRBD1. This CDR3 contains 14 residues. V was clipped by 7 bases and J by 4 bases; unmatched bases: 8. Germline V CDR1 and CDR2: MDHEN, SYDVKM.